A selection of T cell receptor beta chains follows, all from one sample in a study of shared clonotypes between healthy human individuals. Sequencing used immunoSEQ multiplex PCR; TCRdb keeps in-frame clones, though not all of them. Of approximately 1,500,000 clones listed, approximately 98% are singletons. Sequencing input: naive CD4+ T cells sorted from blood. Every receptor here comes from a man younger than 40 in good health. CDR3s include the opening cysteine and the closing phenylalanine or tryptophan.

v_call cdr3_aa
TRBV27 CASSLVRLAGYNEQFF
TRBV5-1 CASSPLANTGELFF
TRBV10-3 CAISARVMGEQYF
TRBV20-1 CSAPTGYGYTF
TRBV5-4 CASSRPASGTLGDGYTF
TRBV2 CASSYRGTEAFF
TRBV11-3 CASSLTAVTGELFF
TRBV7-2 CASSLDNRGTGELFF
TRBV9 CASSVGTFEGHVGYEQYF
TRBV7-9 CASSFSGLAGIFDEQFF
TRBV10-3 CAISAGTGAFSTEAFF
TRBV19 CASSIVASGIYNEQFF
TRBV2 CASSRTGSNQPQHF
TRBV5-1 CASSPGVNNYGYTF
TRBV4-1 CASSPGTGGNGGELFF
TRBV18 CASSRNRDFPSTDTQYF
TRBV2 CASSDSSGAPTQYF
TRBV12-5 CASGLIGADTQYF
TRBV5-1 CASSLQGKDEQFF
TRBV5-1 CASSFTLAGAQGTGELFF
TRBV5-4 CASSNNRASYEQYF
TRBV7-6 CASSPEGGRARDTQYF
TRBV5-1 CASSGDTLGNTEAFF
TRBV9 CASQRGEKGYEQYF